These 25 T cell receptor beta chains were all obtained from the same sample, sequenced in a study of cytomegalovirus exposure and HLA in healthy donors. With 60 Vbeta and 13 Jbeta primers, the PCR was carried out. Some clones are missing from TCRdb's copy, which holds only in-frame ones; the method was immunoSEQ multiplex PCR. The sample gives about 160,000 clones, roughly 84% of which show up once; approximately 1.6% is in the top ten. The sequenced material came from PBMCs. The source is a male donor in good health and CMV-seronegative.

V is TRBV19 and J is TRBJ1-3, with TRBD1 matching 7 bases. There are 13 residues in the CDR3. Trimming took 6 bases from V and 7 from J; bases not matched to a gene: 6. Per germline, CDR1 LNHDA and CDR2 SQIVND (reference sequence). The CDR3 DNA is TGTGCCAGTAGCGACAGGGCGGCCAACACCATATATTTT. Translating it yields CASSDRAANTIYF.

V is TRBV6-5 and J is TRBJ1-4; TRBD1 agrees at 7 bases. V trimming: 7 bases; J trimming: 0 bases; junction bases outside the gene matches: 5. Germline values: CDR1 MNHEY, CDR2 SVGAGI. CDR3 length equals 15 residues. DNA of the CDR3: TGTGCCAGCACCCACAGGGGAACAACTAATGAAAAACTGTTTTTT. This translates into CASTHRGTTNEKLFF.

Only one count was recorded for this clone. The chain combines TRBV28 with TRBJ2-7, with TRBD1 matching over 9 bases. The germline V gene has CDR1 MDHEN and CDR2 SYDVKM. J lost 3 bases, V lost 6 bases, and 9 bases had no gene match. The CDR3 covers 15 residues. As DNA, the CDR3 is TGTGCCAGCAGGCGGGCCGGGACAGGGATCTACGAGCAGTACTTC. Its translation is CASRRAGTGIYEQYF.

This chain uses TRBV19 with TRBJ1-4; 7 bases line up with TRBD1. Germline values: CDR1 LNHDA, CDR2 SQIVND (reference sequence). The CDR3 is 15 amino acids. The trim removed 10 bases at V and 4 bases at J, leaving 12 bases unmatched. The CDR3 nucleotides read TGTGCCACCGCCGACAGGGTTGGCATTAATGAAAAACTGTTTTTT. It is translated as CATADRVGINEKLFF. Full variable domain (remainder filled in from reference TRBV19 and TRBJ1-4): DGGITQSPKYLFRKEGQNVTLSCEQNLNHDAMYWYRQDPGQGLRLIYYSQIVNDFQKGDIAEGYSVSREKKESFPLTVTSAQKNPTAFYLCATADRVGINEKLFFGSGTQLSVL.

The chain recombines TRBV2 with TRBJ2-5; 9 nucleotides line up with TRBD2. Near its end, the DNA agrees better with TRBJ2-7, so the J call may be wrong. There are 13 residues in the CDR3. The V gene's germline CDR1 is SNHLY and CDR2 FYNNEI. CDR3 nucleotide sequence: TGTGCCAGCGGGCTAGCGGGAACCTACGAGCAGTACTTC. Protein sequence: CASGLAGTYEQYF.

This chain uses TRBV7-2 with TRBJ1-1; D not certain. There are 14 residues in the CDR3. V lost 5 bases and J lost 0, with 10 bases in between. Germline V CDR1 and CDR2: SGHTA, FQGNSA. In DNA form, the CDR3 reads TGTGCCAGCAGCAACGAACTCCTGAACACTGAAGCTTTCTTT. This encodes CASSNELLNTEAFF.

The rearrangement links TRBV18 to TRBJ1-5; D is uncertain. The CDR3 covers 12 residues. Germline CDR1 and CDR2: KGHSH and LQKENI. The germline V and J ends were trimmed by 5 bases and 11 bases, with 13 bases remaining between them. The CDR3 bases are TGTGCCAGCTCAACTGAGTCCGTGTCCCAGCATTTT. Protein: CASSTESVSQHF.

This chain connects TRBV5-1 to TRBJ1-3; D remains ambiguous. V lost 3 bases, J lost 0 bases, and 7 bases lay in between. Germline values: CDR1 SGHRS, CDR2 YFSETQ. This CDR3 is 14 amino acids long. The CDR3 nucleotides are TGCGCCAGCAGCTCGACAAACTCTGGAAACACCATATATTTT. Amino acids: CASSSTNSGNTIYF. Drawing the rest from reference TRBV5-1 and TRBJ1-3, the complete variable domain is KAGVTQTPRYLIKTRGQQVTLSCSPISGHRSVSWYQQTPGQGLQFLFEYFSETQRNKGNFPGRFSGRQFSNSRSEMNVSTLELGDSALYLCASSSTNSGNTIYFGEGSWLTVV.

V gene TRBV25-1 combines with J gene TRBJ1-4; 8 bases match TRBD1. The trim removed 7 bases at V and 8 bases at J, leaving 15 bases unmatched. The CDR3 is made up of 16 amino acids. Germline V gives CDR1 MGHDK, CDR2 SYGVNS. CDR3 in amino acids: CASNPGRGQGSEKLFF. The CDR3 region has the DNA TGTGCCAGCAACCCAGGACGTGGACAGGGCAGCGAAAAACTGTTTTTT.

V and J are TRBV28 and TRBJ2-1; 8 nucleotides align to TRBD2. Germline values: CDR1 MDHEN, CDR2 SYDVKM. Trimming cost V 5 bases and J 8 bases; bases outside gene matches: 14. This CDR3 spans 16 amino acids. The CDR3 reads CASSTIVGLDAHEQFF. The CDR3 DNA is TGTGCCAGCAGTACCATCGTGGGACTAGATGCCCATGAGCAGTTCTTC.

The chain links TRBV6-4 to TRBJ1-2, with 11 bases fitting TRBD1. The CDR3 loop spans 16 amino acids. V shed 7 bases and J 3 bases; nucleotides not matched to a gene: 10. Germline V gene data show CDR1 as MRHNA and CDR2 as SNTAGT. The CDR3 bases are TGTGCCAGCACCCTGGACAGGGGGCTTGCTCACTATGGCTACACCTTC. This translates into CASTLDRGLAHYGYTF.

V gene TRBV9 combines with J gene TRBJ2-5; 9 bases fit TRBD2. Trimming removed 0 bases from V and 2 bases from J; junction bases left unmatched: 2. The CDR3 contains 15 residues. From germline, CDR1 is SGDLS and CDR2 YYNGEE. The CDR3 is CASSVGLAVQETQYF. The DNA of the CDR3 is TGTGCCAGCAGCGTAGGACTAGCGGTTCAAGAGACCCAGTACTTC.

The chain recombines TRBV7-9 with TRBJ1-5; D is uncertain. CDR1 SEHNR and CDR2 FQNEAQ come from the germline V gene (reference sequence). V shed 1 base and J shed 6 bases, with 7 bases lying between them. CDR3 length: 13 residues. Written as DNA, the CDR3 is TGTGCCAGCAGCTTAGGAATGAGTCAGCCCCAGCATTTT. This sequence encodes CASSLGMSQPQHF.

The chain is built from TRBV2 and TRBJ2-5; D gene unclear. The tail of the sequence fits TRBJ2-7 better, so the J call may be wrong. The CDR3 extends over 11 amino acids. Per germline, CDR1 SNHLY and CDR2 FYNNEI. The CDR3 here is CASSQTYEQYF. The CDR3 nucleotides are TGTGCCAGCAGCCAAACCTACGAGCAGTACTTC.

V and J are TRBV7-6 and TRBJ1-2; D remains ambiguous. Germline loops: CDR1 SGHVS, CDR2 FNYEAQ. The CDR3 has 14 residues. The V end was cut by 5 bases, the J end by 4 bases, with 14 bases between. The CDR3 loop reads CASSPGNRGYGYTF. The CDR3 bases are TGTGCCAGCAGCCCCGGAAACCGGGGCTATGGCTACACCTTC.

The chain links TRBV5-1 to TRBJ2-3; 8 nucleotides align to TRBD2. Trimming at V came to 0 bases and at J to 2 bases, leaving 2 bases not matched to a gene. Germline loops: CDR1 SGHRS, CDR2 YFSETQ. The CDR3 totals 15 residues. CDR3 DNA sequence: TGCGCCAGCAGCTTGGGGACTAGCCTCACAGATACGCAGTATTTT. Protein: CASSLGTSLTDTQYF.

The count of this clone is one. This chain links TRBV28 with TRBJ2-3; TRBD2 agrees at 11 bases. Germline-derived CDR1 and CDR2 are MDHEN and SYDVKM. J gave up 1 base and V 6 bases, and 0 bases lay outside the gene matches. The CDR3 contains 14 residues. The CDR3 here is CASRGLAGTDTQYF. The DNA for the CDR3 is TGTGCCAGCAGGGGACTAGCGGGCACAGATACGCAGTATTTT.

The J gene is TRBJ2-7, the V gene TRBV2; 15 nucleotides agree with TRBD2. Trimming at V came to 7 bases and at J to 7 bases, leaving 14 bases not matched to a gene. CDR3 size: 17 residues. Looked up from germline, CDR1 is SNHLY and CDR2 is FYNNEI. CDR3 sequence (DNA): TGTGCCAGCACCTACACTTCGGGACTAGCGGGGGGTAAAGAGCAGTACTTC. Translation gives CASTYTSGLAGGKEQYF.

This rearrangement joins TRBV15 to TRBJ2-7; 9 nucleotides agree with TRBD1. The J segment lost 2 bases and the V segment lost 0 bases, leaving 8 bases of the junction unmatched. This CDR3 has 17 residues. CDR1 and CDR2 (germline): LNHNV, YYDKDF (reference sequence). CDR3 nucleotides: TGTGCCACCAGCAGAGATTCTGGGACAGGGCAGCCCTACGAGCAGTACTTC. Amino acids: CATSRDSGTGQPYEQYF.

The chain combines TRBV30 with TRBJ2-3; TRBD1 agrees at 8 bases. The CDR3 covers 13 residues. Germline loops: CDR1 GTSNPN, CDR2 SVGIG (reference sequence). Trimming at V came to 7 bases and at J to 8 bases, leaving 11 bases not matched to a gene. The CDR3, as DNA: TGTGCCTTGGACAGGGAGGATAAGGCTACGCAGTATTTT. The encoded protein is CALDREDKATQYF.

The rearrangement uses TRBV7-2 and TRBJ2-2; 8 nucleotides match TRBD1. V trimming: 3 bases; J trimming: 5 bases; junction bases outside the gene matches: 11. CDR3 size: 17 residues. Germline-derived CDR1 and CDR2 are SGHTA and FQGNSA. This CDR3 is CASSFTTGGGPTGELFF. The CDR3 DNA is TGTGCCAGCAGCTTTACAACAGGGGGTGGCCCGACCGGGGAGCTGTTTTTT. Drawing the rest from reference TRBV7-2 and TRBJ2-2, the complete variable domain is GAGVSQSPSNKVTEKGKDVELRCDPISGHTALYWYRQSLGQGLEFLIYFQGNSAPDKSGLPSDRFSAERTGGSVSTLTIQRTQQEDSAVYLCASSFTTGGGPTGELFFGEGSRLTVL.

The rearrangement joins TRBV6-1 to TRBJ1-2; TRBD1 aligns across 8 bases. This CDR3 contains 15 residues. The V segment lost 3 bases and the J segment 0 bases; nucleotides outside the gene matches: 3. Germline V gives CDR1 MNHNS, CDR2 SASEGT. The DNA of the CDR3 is TGTGCCAGCAGTGATACAGGGGGTCCTAACTATGGCTACACCTTC. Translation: CASSDTGGPNYGYTF.

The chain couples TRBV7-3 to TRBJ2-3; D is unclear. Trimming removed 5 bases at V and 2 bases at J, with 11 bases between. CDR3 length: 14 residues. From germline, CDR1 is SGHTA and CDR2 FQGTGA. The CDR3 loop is CASSPLRDTDTQYF. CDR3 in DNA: TGTGCCAGCAGCCCCCTGAGAGACACAGATACGCAGTATTTT.

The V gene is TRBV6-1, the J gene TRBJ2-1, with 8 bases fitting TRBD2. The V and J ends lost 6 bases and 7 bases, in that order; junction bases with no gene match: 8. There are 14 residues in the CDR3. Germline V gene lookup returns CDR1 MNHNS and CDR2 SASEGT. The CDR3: CASRDGGLDNEQFF. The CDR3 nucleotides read TGTGCCAGCAGAGACGGGGGACTAGATAATGAGCAGTTCTTC.

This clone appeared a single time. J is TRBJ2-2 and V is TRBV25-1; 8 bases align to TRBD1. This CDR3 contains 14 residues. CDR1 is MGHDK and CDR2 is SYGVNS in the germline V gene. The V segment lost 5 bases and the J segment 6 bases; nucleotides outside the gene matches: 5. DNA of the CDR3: TGTGCCAGCAGTCGTGACAGGGGTCCCGGGGAGCTGTTTTTT. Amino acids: CASSRDRGPGELFF.